The 29 T cell receptor beta chains below come from one sample, sequenced in a study of T cell clonality in common variable immunodeficiency. Assay used: immunoSEQ multiplex PCR; TCRdb lists only in-frame clones, some missing. Observed in the sample are 50,000 to 60,000 clones, none of them singletons. Material for sequencing was peripheral blood mononuclear cells. These receptors were obtained from a person aged 18 to 75 in good health.

This clone was counted at least ten times. The CDR3 goes on 3 residues after the read ends, and that part is filled in from the germline J gene. V and J are TRBV5-1 and TRBJ1-4; perhaps TRBD1 as D (6 bases). The V gene's germline CDR1 is SGHRS and CDR2 YFSETQ. The CDR3 consists of 14 residues. V lost 4 bases and J lost 4, with 11 bases in between. The part of the CDR3 DNA that was read is TGCGCCAGCAGCCACGGACAGATTAATGAAAAA. This gives the protein CASSHGQINEK. The whole CDR3 sequence is CASSHGQINEKLFF.

This clone was counted ten times or more. Partial CDR3 DNA: TGTGCCAGTAGTATGGAGGGGGGGTCCGGGGAG. It specifies CASSMEGGSGE. The entire CDR3 is CASSMEGGSGELFF. The chain links TRBV19 to TRBJ2-2; a possible D gene is TRBD2 (7 bases). The read terminates 3 residues before the CDR3 end, so the remaining end is supplied by the germline J gene. Trimming shortened V by 3 bases and J by 6 bases, and 11 bases separated the two germline ends. This CDR3 is built from 14 residues. Germline-derived CDR1 and CDR2 are LNHDA and SQIVND (reference sequence).

This clone was seen ten or more times. The DNA ends 3 residues before the CDR3 does, and the rest of the CDR3 is filled in from the germline J gene. This chain uses TRBV5-1 with TRBJ2-5, with no clear D. Germline CDR1 SGHRS, CDR2 YFSETQ. The length of the CDR3 is 16 residues. V shed 1 base and J shed 1 base, with 14 bases lying between them. The CDR3 bases that were read are TGCGCCAGCAGCTTGAGGTTAAACCCTAGCCAAGAGACC. Its protein product is CASSLRLNPSQET. The full-length CDR3 reads as CASSLRLNPSQETQYF. Full variable domain (remainder filled in from reference TRBV5-1 and TRBJ2-5): KAGVTQTPRYLIKTRGQQVTLSCSPISGHRSVSWYQQTPGQGLQFLFEYFSETQRNKGNFPGRFSGRQFSNSRSEMNVSTLELGDSALYLCASSLRLNPSQETQYFGPGTRLLVL.

This clone was detected many times. The CDR3 extends 3 residues past the end of the read, so its final part is completed from the germline J gene. The chain is built from TRBV20-1 and TRBJ2-5, with 10 bases lining up with TRBD2. From germline, CDR1 is DFQATT and CDR2 SNEGSKA (reference sequence). Trimming cost V 5 bases and J 5 bases; bases outside gene matches: 11. This CDR3 region has 15 residues. CDR3 bases read: TGCAGTGCTTCCACCAGCGGGAGGGAGGCGGAGACC. It yields the protein CSASTSGREAET. The full CDR3 protein reads CSASTSGREAETQYF.

On this clone: A much bigger clone sits one base away, suggesting this may be a read error. The read ends 3 residues before the CDR3 terminus; that terminus is restored from the germline J gene. The same CDR3 also results from other DNA sequences found in this sample. V and J are TRBV30 and TRBJ1-3; D unclear. Germline CDR1 is GTSNPN and CDR2 is SVGIG (reference sequence). The CDR3 extends over 16 amino acids. CDR3 sequence reads: CAWSVTRSLSGNTIYF. The sequenced part of the CDR3 DNA is TGTGCCTGGAGTGTAACCAGGTCCCTCTCTGGAAACACA.

This clone occurred many times. The CDR3 goes on 3 residues after the read ends, and that part is filled in from the germline J gene. The J gene is TRBJ1-1, the V gene TRBV5-1, with D unresolved. CDR1 is SGHRS, CDR2 YFSETQ, per germline. This CDR3 contains 14 residues. Trimming shortened V by 2 bases and J by 1 base, and 9 bases separated the two germline ends. The DNA read from the CDR3 is TGCGCCAGCAGCTTATCACAGCAGAACACTGAA. Its protein is CASSLSQQNTE. The full CDR3 is CASSLSQQNTEAFF.

This clone appeared many times. The CDR3 is cut off 3 residues early in the read; its end comes from the germline J gene. The chain carries TRBV20-1 and TRBJ2-2; TRBD1 matches at 7 bases. Germline V gene lookup returns CDR1 DFQATT and CDR2 SNEGSKA (reference sequence). This CDR3 region has 17 residues. The CDR3 loop reads CSARGRDSVSGANVLFF. Incomplete CDR3 DNA: TGCAGTGCTAGAGGCCGGGACAGTGTCTCTGGGGCCAACGTG.

The sample holds many counts of this clone. Coverage ceases 3 residues before the CDR3 finishes, and the germline J gene fills in the end. V usage is TRBV20-1 and J usage is TRBJ2-5, with TRBD2 identical over 10 bases. This CDR3 has 16 residues. Germline-derived CDR1 and CDR2 are DFQATT and SNEGSKA (reference sequence). The junction had 9 bases not matched to a gene; V was cut back by 4 bases and J by 1 base. CDR3 DNA, as far as it was read: TGCAGTGCTACCCTAGCTAGCGGGAGAACCCAAGAGACC. It yields the protein CSATLASGRTQET. The complete CDR3 protein is CSATLASGRTQETQYF.

This clone was seen repeatedly, ten times or more. Coverage ceases 3 residues before the CDR3 finishes, and the germline J gene fills in the end. The gene calls are TRBV7-8 and TRBJ1-2; D gene ambiguous. Germline CDR1 reads SGHVS; CDR2 reads FQNEAQ. The germline V and J ends were trimmed by 1 base and 4 bases, with 7 bases remaining between them. The CDR3 is 13 residues long. The CDR3 sequence is CASSLDRVYGYTF. The DNA read from the CDR3 is TGTGCCAGCAGCTTAGACAGAGTCTATGGC.

About this clone itself: The CDR3 goes on 3 residues after the read ends, and that part is filled in from the germline J gene. The chain joins TRBV18 to TRBJ1-2, with 11 bases identical to TRBD1. Losses at the gene ends were 6 bases for V and 2 bases for J; bases not matched to a gene: 14. CDR1 and CDR2 from the germline V gene are KGHSH and LQKENI. The CDR3 runs to 18 residues. CDR3 sequence reads: CASSPANRDRGSNYGYTF. CDR3 bases read: TGTGCCAGCTCCCCGGCAAACCGGGACAGGGGGTCGAACTATGGC. Complete variable domain (other parts from reference TRBV18 and TRBJ1-2): NAGVMQNPRHLVRRRGQEARLRCSPMKGHSHVYWYRQLPEEGLKFMVYLQKENIIDESGMPKERFSAEFPKEGPSILRIQQVVRGDSAAYFCASSPANRDRGSNYGYTFGSGTRLTVV.

This clone was seen repeatedly, ten times or more. The CDR3 end is not reached by the read, which stops 3 residues before it; the germline J gene fills it in. The chain uses TRBV10-1 and TRBJ1-1; 9 positions match TRBD1. The V gene end was trimmed by 5 bases and the J gene end by 1 base; junction bases not matched to a gene: 5. The germline CDR1 and CDR2 sequences are WNHNN and SYGVQD (reference sequence). The CDR3 length is 15 residues. The sequenced part of the CDR3 DNA is TGCGCCAGCAGTCCCGGGACAGGGACGAACACTGAA. As protein: CASSPGTGTNTE. The whole CDR3 sequence reads CASSPGTGTNTEAFF.

This clone was recorded many times. Read data end 3 residues before the CDR3 end; the end is taken from the germline J gene. This rearrangement joins TRBV29-1 to TRBJ1-1, with D tentatively TRBD1 (5 bases). Germline V lookup: CDR1 SQVTM, CDR2 ANQGSEA. This CDR3 contains 13 residues. This CDR3 reads CSVEDAAGRGAFF. The sequenced CDR3 bases are TGCAGCGTTGAAGATGCGGCAGGCCGGGGG. The full variable domain, with the rest looked up from reference TRBV29-1 and TRBJ1-1, is SAVISQKPSRDICQRGTSLTIQCQVDSQVTMMFWYRQQPGQSLTLIATANQGSEATYESGFVIDKFPISRPNLTFSTLTVSNMSPEDSSIYLCSVEDAAGRGAFFGQGTRLTVV.

This clone was counted ten times or more. Coverage ceases 3 residues before the CDR3 finishes, and the germline J gene fills in the end. V and J are TRBV6-4 and TRBJ2-1; TRBD2 aligns across 12 bases. Germline V gives CDR1 MRHNA, CDR2 SNTAGT. The CDR3 contains 16 residues. With V trimmed by 3 bases and J by 4 bases, 4 bases remained unmatched. The CDR3 loop is CASSEATSGRYNEQFF. The sequenced part of the CDR3 DNA is TGTGCCAGCAGTGAGGCTACTAGCGGGAGGTACAATGAG.

This clone came up a few times. The DNA ends 3 residues before the CDR3 does, and the rest of the CDR3 is filled in from the germline J gene. The V gene is TRBV5-6, the J gene TRBJ1-2, with 7 bases lining up with TRBD1. CDR1 is SGHDT and CDR2 is YYEEEE in the germline V gene. The CDR3 runs 14 residues. CDR3 residues: CASSLTGEGETYTF. CDR3 DNA, as far as it was read: TGTGCCAGCAGCTTGACAGGGGAAGGGGAGACC.

This clone was seen at least ten times. The read stops 3 residues short of the end of the CDR3; the missing end is completed from the germline J gene. The chain recombines TRBV5-4 with TRBJ2-1; 10 bases map to TRBD2. Trimming took 1 base from V and 2 from J; bases not matched to a gene: 0. The CDR3 runs to 15 residues. The germline gives CDR1 SGHNT, CDR2 YYREEE (reference sequence). CDR3 bases read: TGTGCCAGCAGCTTGACTAGCGGGGCCTACAATGAG. Translating gives CASSLTSGAYNE. The entire CDR3 is CASSLTSGAYNEQFF. Drawing the rest from reference TRBV5-4 and TRBJ2-1, the complete variable domain is ETGVTQSPTHLIKTRGQQVTLRCSSQSGHNTVSWYQQALGQGPQFIFQYYREEENGRGNFPPRFSGLQFPNYSSELNVNALELDDSALYLCASSLTSGAYNEQFFGPGTRLTVL.

This clone was detected ten times or more. The sequence runs out 3 residues before the end of the CDR3; the remainder is reconstructed from the germline J gene. The genes are TRBV11-2 and TRBJ2-1, with TRBD2 matching 10 bases. This CDR3 is 14 amino acids long. Trimming removed 5 bases from V and 9 bases from J; junction bases left unmatched: 7. CDR1 is SGHAT, CDR2 FQNNGV, per germline. The CDR3 sequence: CASSPLAGGSEQFF. The covered CDR3 bases are TGTGCCAGCAGCCCATTAGCGGGAGGTTCTGAG.

This clone came up many times. The CDR3 extends 3 residues past the end of the read, so its final part is completed from the germline J gene. The rearrangement uses TRBV5-8 and TRBJ2-1; 8 positions agree with TRBD2. J was trimmed by 9 bases and V by 3 bases; bases with no gene match: 11. CDR3 size: 15 residues. CDR1 and CDR2 from the germline V gene are SGHTS and YDEGEE. Incomplete CDR3 DNA: TGTGCCAGCAGCTCTCCACGGGGGGGAGTTTTTGAG. Translated: CASSSPRGGVFE. The full CDR3 sequence reads CASSSPRGGVFEQFF.

This clone occurred many times. The read ends 3 residues before the CDR3 terminus; that terminus is restored from the germline J gene. The chain has TRBV5-6 and TRBJ1-2; TRBD1 is a possible D gene (6 bases). V was shortened by 4 bases and J by 5 bases, with 12 bases between the two germline ends. Germline V lookup: CDR1 SGHDT, CDR2 YYEEEE. This CDR3 region has 13 residues. CDR3 bases read: TGTGCCAGCAGCGACGGACAGACTTATGGC. Encoded protein: CASSDGQTYG. The whole CDR3 sequence reads CASSDGQTYGYTF.

This clone was recorded at least ten times. The read ends 3 residues early relative to the CDR3; the germline J gene fills the gap. This sequence joins TRBV2 and TRBJ1-1, with D possibly TRBD1 on 6 matching bases. V lost 5 bases and J lost 5, with 12 bases in between. The germline CDR1 and CDR2 sequences are SNHLY and FYNNEI. This CDR3 region has 13 residues. The sequenced CDR3 bases are TGTGCCAGCAGTCCCAGGGGAAGAACTGAA. Translation gives CASSPRGRTE. The entire CDR3 protein is CASSPRGRTEAFF.

As concerns this clone: Sequence at one end of the junction differs from germline and may be a read error. The CDR3 end lies 3 residues beyond the end of the read and is filled in from the germline J gene. The sample carries other DNA sequences with the same CDR3. The V gene is TRBV20-1, the J gene TRBJ1-2; 7 bases fit TRBD1. Germline lookup yields CDR1 DFQATT and CDR2 SNEGSKA (reference sequence). This CDR3 is 13 amino acids long. The sequenced part of the CDR3 DNA is TGCAGTGCTAGATCAGGGGGAGGTTATGGG. The encoded protein is CSARSGGGYG. The whole CDR3 sequence is CSARSGGGYGYTF.

This clone was recorded many times. The read ends 3 residues before the CDR3 terminus; that terminus is restored from the germline J gene. V usage is TRBV29-1 and J usage is TRBJ2-1; the match to TRBD2 covers 9 bases. Germline V gene data show CDR1 as SQVTM and CDR2 as ANQGSEA. The J segment lost 9 bases and the V segment lost 6 bases, leaving 9 bases of the junction unmatched. The CDR3 loop spans 13 amino acids. The CDR3 sequence is CSVLSGRRGEQFF. The DNA read from the CDR3 is TGCAGCGTCCTTAGCGGGAGAAGGGGTGAG.

This clone was observed at least ten times. The CDR3 end is not reached by the read, which stops 3 residues before it; the germline J gene fills it in. The rearrangement uses TRBV20-1 and TRBJ1-2; no firm D call. The CDR3 spans 12 residues. Trimming pared 2 bases from V and 7 bases from J, leaving 11 bases between. CDR1 DFQATT and CDR2 SNEGSKA come from the germline V gene (reference sequence). The CDR3 sequence: CSARSGLSGYTF. The CDR3 bases that were read are TGCAGTGCTAGATCCGGACTGAGTGGC.

This clone was counted at least ten times. The read finishes 3 residues shy of the CDR3 end, and the germline J gene is used to complete it. V is TRBV18 and J is TRBJ2-2, with D hard to call. The CDR3 loop spans 15 amino acids. The ends were cut back, 6 bases at V and 9 bases at J, with 20 bases in the middle. The germline gives CDR1 KGHSH, CDR2 LQKENI. The CDR3 here is CASSLDPFSTRELFF. CDR3 DNA, as far as it was read: TGTGCCAGCTCCCTCGATCCATTCAGTACCAGGGAG.

This clone was observed many times. The read falls 3 residues short of the CDR3 end, and the missing part is taken from the germline J gene. The chain joins TRBV6-1 to TRBJ1-4; 9 bases map to TRBD1. Germline loops: CDR1 MNHNS, CDR2 SASEGT. Trimming cost V 1 base and J 3 bases; bases outside gene matches: 0. CDR3 length: 15 residues. CDR3 DNA, as far as it was read: TGTGCCAGCAGTGAAGGACAGGGGGCTAATGAAAAA. Translating gives CASSEGQGANEK. The full CDR3 reads CASSEGQGANEKLFF.

This clone appeared many times. The read gets to within 3 residues of the CDR3 end, and the germline J gene fills in the rest. This sequence joins TRBV7-3 and TRBJ2-3, with D tentatively TRBD2 (6 bases). Per germline, CDR1 SGHTA and CDR2 FQGTGA. The CDR3 has 17 residues. The V gene lost 1 base and the J gene lost 1 base, with 15 bases spanning the gap. The part of the CDR3 DNA that was read is TGTGCCAGCAGCTTAATGGGGGGAGCTACCCGCACAGATACG. Translated, it gives CASSLMGGATRTDT. The full CDR3 protein is CASSLMGGATRTDTQYF.

Ten or more counts support this clone. With the read ending 3 residues before the CDR3 end, the germline J gene is used to fill in that end. The chain joins TRBV6-1 to TRBJ2-1, with unresolved D. CDR3 length: 16 residues. Germline V CDR1 and CDR2: MNHNS, SASEGT. V gave up 2 bases and J gave up 1 base, with 12 bases separating them. This CDR3 is CASSEFGGISYNEQFF. The DNA read from the CDR3 is TGTGCCAGCAGTGAATTTGGCGGTATTTCCTACAATGAG.

This clone was recorded many times. The read halts 3 residues ahead of the CDR3 end, with the missing end drawn from the germline J gene. The chain couples TRBV9 to TRBJ1-6; TRBD1 aligns across 10 bases. Losses at the gene ends were 4 bases for V and 9 bases for J; bases not matched to a gene: 7. Germline CDR1 and CDR2: SGDLS and YYNGEE. The CDR3 length is 15 residues. The CDR3 sequence: CASSTGQGGSSPLHF. CDR3 DNA, as far as it was read: TGTGCCAGCAGCACCGGACAGGGGGGTAGTTCACCC.

This clone was counted many times. CDR3 sequence: CAWSDSSGELFF. The DNA read from the CDR3 is TGTGCCTGGAGTGACAGTTCCGGGGAG. The rearrangement joins TRBV30 to TRBJ2-2; D unclear. The CDR3 end falls 3 residues outside the read, so it is completed with the germline J gene. Germline V gives CDR1 GTSNPN, CDR2 SVGIG (reference sequence). Trimming pared 1 base from V and 6 bases from J, leaving 6 bases between. The CDR3 runs to 12 residues. Full variable domain (outside the CDR3, taken from reference TRBV30 and TRBJ2-2): SQTIHQWPATLVQPVGSPLSLECTVEGTSNPNLYWYRQAAGRGLQLLFYSVGIGQISSEVPQNLSASRPQDRQFILSSKKLLLSDSGFYLCAWSDSSGELFFGEGSRLTVL.

This clone was found many times. The read ends 3 residues shy of where the CDR3 ends; the end is completed using the germline J gene. The rearrangement uses TRBV19 and TRBJ2-5; TRBD2 is a possible D gene (5 bases). The germline V and J ends were trimmed by 3 bases and 4 bases, with 9 bases remaining between them. The CDR3 loop spans 13 amino acids. Germline loops: CDR1 LNHDA, CDR2 SQIVND (reference sequence). This CDR3 reads CASSISSRETQYF. CDR3 bases read: TGTGCCAGTAGTATCTCTAGCCGAGAGACC.